The 26 T cell receptor beta chains below all came from one sample that was sequenced in a study of early stage breast cancer tumors. Using immunoSEQ multiplex PCR, the repertoire was profiled, and TCRdb retains in-frame clones only, with some absent. The table lists 5,000 or so clones, around 60% of them singletons. Material: breast tumor tissue. The receptors come from a person in their fifties with breast cancer.

The genes are TRBV6-5 and TRBJ1-2; TRBD1 might be the D (6 bases). Trimming left V 6 bases short and J 4 bases short, with 18 bases between. Germline V gene lookup returns CDR1 MNHEY and CDR2 SVGAGI. This CDR3 has 15 amino acids. The CDR3 protein is CASRPGGGWIYGYTF. The DNA of the CDR3 is TGTGCCAGCAGACCCGGGGGGGGCTGGATCTATGGCTACACCTTC.

The chain employs TRBV10-3 and TRBJ1-5, with unresolved D. The germline CDR1 and CDR2 sequences are ENHRY and SYGVKD. The CDR3 length is 15 residues. Trimming removed 8 bases from V and 2 bases from J, with 16 bases in between. The CDR3 sequence: CAISAQPEGNQPQHF. CDR3 DNA sequence: TGTGCCATCTCAGCGCAGCCGGAGGGCAATCAGCCCCAGCATTTT.

This chain connects TRBV7-9 to TRBJ1-5; no clear D. V lost 4 bases to trimming and J lost 3 bases, with 7 bases between them. The V gene's germline CDR1 is SEHNR and CDR2 FQNEAQ (reference sequence). The CDR3 is 13 residues long. The CDR3, as DNA: TGTGCCAGCAGCTACAATGACAATCAGCCCCAGCATTTT. Translating gives CASSYNDNQPQHF.

This clone was seen just once. This chain links TRBV7-9 with TRBJ2-6; D ambiguous. The CDR3 length is 15 residues. V was clipped by 5 bases and J by 0 bases, with 8 bases between them. Germline CDR1 and CDR2: SEHNR and FQNEAQ (reference sequence). The CDR3 reads CASSLRVSGANVLTF. The CDR3 region has the DNA TGTGCCAGCAGCCTCAGAGTCTCTGGGGCCAACGTCCTGACTTTC.

This CDR3 reads CASRPGQGAYEQYF. CDR3 nucleotide sequence: TGTGCCAGCAGACCGGGACAGGGGGCTTACGAGCAGTACTTC. The chain links TRBV6-6 to TRBJ2-7; 12 bases agree with TRBD1. Germline CDR1 MNHNY, CDR2 SVGAGI (reference sequence). V lost 6 bases and J lost 4; bases outside the gene matches: 4. This CDR3 has 14 amino acids.

A few counts support this clone. V is TRBV2 and J is TRBJ2-5; no clear D gene. The CDR3 extends over 11 amino acids. Germline V gene sequence: CDR1 SNHLY, CDR2 FYNNEI. Trimming removed 4 bases from V and 4 bases from J, with 4 bases in between. CDR3 sequence reads: CASSVRETQYF. The CDR3 DNA is TGTGCCAGCAGTGTCCGAGAGACCCAGTACTTC.

The CDR3 sequence is CASSELQGARGTGELFF. The CDR3 DNA sequence: TGTGCCAGCAGCGAACTACAGGGGGCGCGAGGCACCGGGGAGCTGTTTTTT. This sequence joins TRBV9 and TRBJ2-2; TRBD1 agrees at 9 bases. Germline-derived CDR1 and CDR2 are SGDLS and YYNGEE. The CDR3 totals 17 residues. With 3 bases clipped from V and 4 bases from J, the junction kept 10 bases outside the gene matches.

This chain connects TRBV15 to TRBJ1-2, with D uncertain. With 2 bases removed from V and 4 bases from J, the gap between germline ends came to 8 bases. Per the germline V gene, CDR1 is LNHNV and CDR2 is YYDKDF (reference sequence). The CDR3 spans 13 residues. The CDR3, as DNA: TGTGCCACCAGCAGATCAGAGGTCTATGGCTACACCTTC. Translation: CATSRSEVYGYTF.

The gene calls are TRBV18 and TRBJ1-1; D call uncertain. CDR1 and CDR2 (germline): KGHSH, LQKENI. Between the trimmed V and J ends, which lost 0 bases and 1 base, there was a span of 9 bases. This CDR3 region has 15 residues. This CDR3 is CASSPPSASNTEAFF. CDR3 DNA: TGTGCCAGCTCACCACCTTCAGCATCGAACACTGAAGCTTTCTTT. Full variable domain (outside the CDR3, taken from reference TRBV18 and TRBJ1-1): NAGVMQNPRHLVRRRGQEARLRCSPMKGHSHVYWYRQLPEEGLKFMVYLQKENIIDESGMPKERFSAEFPKEGPSILRIQQVVRGDSAAYFCASSPPSASNTEAFFGQGTRLTVV.

This sequence joins TRBV19 and TRBJ1-2, with a tentative D call TRBD1 (5 bases). The CDR3 loop spans 12 amino acids. The germline CDR1 and CDR2 sequences are LNHDA and SQIVND (reference sequence). Trimming pared 4 bases from V and 2 bases from J, leaving 5 bases between. This CDR3 reads CASSRQNYGYTF. The CDR3 coding sequence is TGTGCCAGTAGTAGACAGAACTATGGCTACACCTTC.

The chain has TRBV27 and TRBJ2-6; D might be TRBD1 or TRBD2, each matching 6 bases. The V gene's germline CDR1 is MNHEY and CDR2 SMNVEV (reference sequence). V lost 4 bases and J lost 2, with 18 bases in between. The CDR3 spans 18 residues. CDR3 sequence: CASSSPGRGAAGANVLTF. CDR3 DNA: TGTGCCAGCAGTTCCCCCGGAAGGGGGGCTGCTGGGGCCAACGTCCTGACTTTC.

V is TRBV7-3 and J is TRBJ2-3; TRBD2 matches 10 bases. With V trimmed by 5 bases and J by 5 bases, 10 bases remained unmatched. The germline V gene has CDR1 SGHTA and CDR2 FQGTGA. The CDR3 runs to 16 residues. The CDR3 loop is CASSGGASGSRDTQYF. CDR3 sequence (DNA): TGTGCCAGCAGCGGCGGGGCTAGCGGGAGTAGAGATACGCAGTATTTT.

This rearrangement joins TRBV19 to TRBJ2-3; TRBD2 aligns across 7 bases. J was trimmed by 1 base and V by 6 bases; bases with no gene match: 4. Per the germline V gene, CDR1 is LNHDA and CDR2 is SQIVND (reference sequence). The CDR3 covers 14 residues. This chain's CDR3 is CASRAREGTDTQYF. For the CDR3, the DNA is TGTGCCAGTAGAGCTCGGGAGGGCACAGATACGCAGTATTTT.

The genes are TRBV7-9 and TRBJ2-7, with D possibly TRBD1 on 5 matching bases. Germline V gene sequence: CDR1 SEHNR, CDR2 FQNEAQ (reference sequence). Trimming removed 7 bases at V and 5 bases at J, with 9 bases between. The CDR3 spans 11 residues. In DNA form, the CDR3 reads TGTGCCAGCACTTTACAGGACGAGCAGTACTTC. Its protein is CASTLQDEQYF.

The CDR3 reads CASSLQQINEKLFF. Written as DNA, the CDR3 is TGTGCCAGCAGCTTACAACAGATTAATGAAAAACTGTTTTTT. The chain joins TRBV7-3 to TRBJ1-4, with no clear D. This CDR3 spans 14 amino acids. V lost 2 bases, J lost 4 bases, and 8 bases lay in between. Germline-derived CDR1 and CDR2 are SGHTA and FQGTGA. The full variable domain, completed using reference TRBV7-3 and TRBJ1-4, is GAGVSQTPSNKVTEKGKYVELRCDPISGHTALYWYRQSLGQGPEFLIYFQGTGAADDSGLPNDRFFAVRPEGSVSTLKIQRTERGDSAVYLCASSLQQINEKLFFGSGTQLSVL.

The sample holds a few counts of this clone. The chain couples TRBV7-2 to TRBJ2-1, with 10 nucleotides matching TRBD2. Germline values: CDR1 SGHTA, CDR2 FQGNSA. The CDR3 is 15 residues long. The V and J ends lost 3 bases and 9 bases, in that order; junction bases with no gene match: 8. The CDR3 nucleotides read TGTGCCAGCAGCTTCAGCGGGGGGGCGTTTTCTGAGCAGTTCTTC. Its protein is CASSFSGGAFSEQFF.

The chain is built from TRBV7-2 and TRBJ2-2; 7 nucleotides agree with TRBD1. The CDR3 contains 16 residues. Per germline, CDR1 SGHTA and CDR2 FQGNSA. The junction had 8 bases not matched to a gene; V was cut back by 0 bases and J by 7 bases. CDR3 DNA: TGTGCCAGCAGCTTAGCGACAGGGAATATTGGCGGGGAGCTGTTTTTT. Its protein is CASSLATGNIGGELFF.

Here the CDR3 reads CASSLGGFGTSTDTQYF. The CDR3 coding sequence is TGCGCCAGCAGCTTGGGGGGATTCGGGACTAGCACAGATACGCAGTATTTT. V and J are TRBV5-1 and TRBJ2-3, with D possibly TRBD2 on 6 matching bases. The CDR3 has 17 residues. Between the trimmed V and J ends, which lost 0 bases and 0 bases, there was a span of 14 bases. Per the germline V gene, CDR1 is SGHRS and CDR2 is YFSETQ.

The V call is TRBV30, the J call TRBJ2-5, with D unclear. The end of the DNA fits TRBJ2-7 better, so the J call may be wrong. Germline lookup yields CDR1 GTSNPN and CDR2 SVGIG (reference sequence). The CDR3 totals 12 residues. Written as DNA, the CDR3 is TGTGCCTGGACCGATAACCTGGACGAGCAGTACTTC. Its translation is CAWTDNLDEQYF.

This chain uses TRBV28 with TRBJ1-2; D might be TRBD1 (6 bases). Looked up from germline, CDR1 is MDHEN and CDR2 is SYDVKM. The V gene lost 0 bases and the J gene lost 0 bases, with 11 bases spanning the gap. The CDR3 loop spans 16 amino acids. The CDR3 protein is CASSLWGAGPNYGYTF. DNA for the CDR3: TGTGCCAGCAGTTTATGGGGGGCAGGGCCTAACTATGGCTACACCTTC.

In DNA, the CDR3 is TGTGCCAGCAGCCCGGGACTGATTAATGAAAAACTGTTTTTT. It yields the protein CASSPGLINEKLFF. The V call is TRBV5-8, the J call TRBJ1-4; D perhaps matches TRBD1 (5 bases). The CDR3 consists of 14 residues. Germline V gene data show CDR1 as SGHTS and CDR2 as YDEGEE. Trimming left V 4 bases short and J 4 bases short, with 11 bases between.

The chain employs TRBV27 and TRBJ1-5; D is unresolved. Germline loops: CDR1 MNHEY, CDR2 SMNVEV (reference sequence). The CDR3 length is 14 residues. V dropped 5 bases and J dropped 1 base, with 9 bases sitting between them. The CDR3 spells CASSPHGSNQPQHF. In DNA form, the CDR3 reads TGTGCCAGCAGTCCCCACGGGAGCAATCAGCCCCAGCATTTT.

The J gene is TRBJ2-6, the V gene TRBV7-9, with D perhaps matching TRBD2 (6 bases). This CDR3 region has 16 residues. Trimming shortened V by 5 bases and J by 1 base, and 12 bases separated the two germline ends. Germline V gene lookup returns CDR1 SEHNR and CDR2 FQNEAQ (reference sequence). In nucleotides, the CDR3 is TGTGCCAGCAGCCCTACCGGGGGATCTGGGGCCAACGTCCTGACTTTC. As protein: CASSPTGGSGANVLTF.

The rearrangement links TRBV5-1 to TRBJ2-5, with D uncertain. Germline assignment: CDR1 SGHRS and CDR2 YFSETQ. Trimming took 0 bases from V and 5 from J, leaving 8 bases between them. This CDR3 comprises 13 residues. The CDR3, as DNA: TGCGCCAGCAGCTTGGGAGTGATTGAGACCCAGTACTTC. Amino acids: CASSLGVIETQYF. The full variable domain, rest sourced from reference TRBV5-1 and TRBJ2-5, is KAGVTQTPRYLIKTRGQQVTLSCSPISGHRSVSWYQQTPGQGLQFLFEYFSETQRNKGNFPGRFSGRQFSNSRSEMNVSTLELGDSALYLCASSLGVIETQYFGPGTRLLVL.

V gene TRBV7-8 combines with J gene TRBJ1-6; 11 bases are a match to TRBD1. The V and J ends lost 3 bases and 4 bases, in that order; junction bases with no gene match: 11. The CDR3 is 19 amino acids. Germline V gene data show CDR1 as SGHVS and CDR2 as FQNEAQ. CDR3 sequence (DNA): TGTGCCAGCAGCTTCGAACGGACAGGGGGCACCGAGTATAATTCACCCCTCCACTTT. Its protein product is CASSFERTGGTEYNSPLHF.

The gene calls are TRBV11-2 and TRBJ2-3, with 8 bases fitting TRBD2. Per germline, CDR1 SGHAT and CDR2 FQNNGV. Trimming at V came to 1 base and at J to 6 bases, leaving 12 bases not matched to a gene. This CDR3 has 17 amino acids. The CDR3 region has the DNA TGTGCCAGCAGCTTAGCCGGGGGGGCGGTTTTGGGTGATACGCAGTATTTT. Protein product: CASSLAGGAVLGDTQYF.